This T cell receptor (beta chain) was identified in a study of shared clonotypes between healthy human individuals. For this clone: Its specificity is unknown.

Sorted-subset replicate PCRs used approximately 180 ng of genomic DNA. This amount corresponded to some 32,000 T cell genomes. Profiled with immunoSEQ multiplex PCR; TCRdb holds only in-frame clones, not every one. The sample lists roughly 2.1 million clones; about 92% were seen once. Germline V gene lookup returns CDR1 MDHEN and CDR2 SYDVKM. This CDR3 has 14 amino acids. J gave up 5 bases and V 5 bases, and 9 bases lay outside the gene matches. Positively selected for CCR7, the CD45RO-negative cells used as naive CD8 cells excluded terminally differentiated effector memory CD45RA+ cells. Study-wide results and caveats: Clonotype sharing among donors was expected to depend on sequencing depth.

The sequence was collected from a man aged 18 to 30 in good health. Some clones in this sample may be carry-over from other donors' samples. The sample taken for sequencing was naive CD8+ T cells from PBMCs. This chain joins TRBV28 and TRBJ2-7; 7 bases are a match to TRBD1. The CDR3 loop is CASSPTGWRDEQYF. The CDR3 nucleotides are TGTGCCAGCAGTCCGACAGGGTGGCGGGACGAGCAGTACTTC.